This T cell receptor (beta chain) derives from a study of shared clonotypes between healthy human individuals. Overall study findings and caveats: The diversity represented, both genetic and in exposure history, was limited by few donors.

This table comes from immunoSEQ multiplex PCR, and its TCRdb copy is limited to in-frame clones, with some not included. The sample holds approximately 240,000 clones, 50% to 80% seen once. All the donors were Caucasian adults who lived in Nashville, Tennessee. This clone occurred many times. Its antigen is as yet unknown. The CDR3 totals 14 residues. The V gene lost 3 bases and the J gene lost 3 bases, with 12 bases spanning the gap. CDR1 and CDR2 (germline): SEHNR, FQNEAQ (reference sequence). The material sequenced was memory CD4+ T cells sorted from blood. Documented subset: CD45RA-negative fraction. This receptor was obtained from a man aged 25-45 years in good health. V usage is TRBV7-9 and J usage is TRBJ2-7; a possible D gene is TRBD2 (5 bases). The CDR3 reads CASSFAGVNYEQYF. In DNA, the CDR3 is TGTGCCAGCAGCTTCGCCGGGGTAAACTACGAGCAGTACTTC.